The 4 T cell receptor beta chains listed next were all sequenced from one sample in a study of T cells in pancreatic ductal adenocarcinoma. Measured with immunoSEQ multiplex PCR; TCRdb has only the in-frame clones, and not every one. The sample records about 12,000 clones, roughly 90% being singletons. Selected pancreatic ductal adenocarcinoma patients had undergone surgery without neoadjuvant therapy. The sequenced material came from PBMCs. These receptors were taken from a human donor with pancreatic ductal adenocarcinoma.

The rearrangement links TRBV18 to TRBJ2-2, with 7 bases matching TRBD1. This CDR3 is built from 17 residues. CDR1 is KGHSH and CDR2 is LQKENI in the germline V gene. V shed 3 bases and J 0 bases; nucleotides not matched to a gene: 7. As DNA, the CDR3 is TGTGCCAGCTCACCCTATTACGGGACAGCGAACACCGGGGAGCTGTTTTTT. Amino acids: CASSPYYGTANTGELFF. Filled out from reference TRBV18 and TRBJ2-2, the complete variable domain reads NAGVMQNPRHLVRRRGQEARLRCSPMKGHSHVYWYRQLPEEGLKFMVYLQKENIIDESGMPKERFSAEFPKEGPSILRIQQVVRGDSAAYFCASSPYYGTANTGELFFGEGSRLTVL.

The chain recombines TRBV27 with TRBJ2-7, with TRBD2 identical over 10 bases. CDR3 size: 13 residues. Germline values: CDR1 MNHEY, CDR2 SMNVEV (reference sequence). Trimming cost V 5 bases and J 6 bases; bases outside gene matches: 4. CDR3 in amino acids: CASSILAGAEQYF. In DNA form, the CDR3 reads TGTGCCAGCAGTATTCTAGCGGGAGCCGAGCAGTACTTC.

This clone showed up just once. V gene TRBV30 combines with J gene TRBJ1-2; TRBD1 is a possible D gene (5 bases). The CDR3 spans 12 residues. Trimming pared 5 bases from V and 8 bases from J, leaving 15 bases between. CDR1 GTSNPN and CDR2 SVGIG come from the germline V gene (reference sequence). This chain's CDR3 is CAWGDLPMGYTF. The CDR3 bases are TGTGCCTGGGGGGACCTTCCTATGGGCTACACCTTC.

V usage is TRBV6-1 and J usage is TRBJ2-1; TRBD2 agrees at 12 bases. The V segment lost 6 bases and the J segment 5 bases; nucleotides outside the gene matches: 5. Germline values: CDR1 MNHNS, CDR2 SASEGT. This CDR3 has 15 residues. CDR3 sequence: CASRARTSGDNEQFF. CDR3 coding DNA: TGTGCCAGCAGGGCCCGGACTAGCGGGGACAATGAGCAGTTCTTC.